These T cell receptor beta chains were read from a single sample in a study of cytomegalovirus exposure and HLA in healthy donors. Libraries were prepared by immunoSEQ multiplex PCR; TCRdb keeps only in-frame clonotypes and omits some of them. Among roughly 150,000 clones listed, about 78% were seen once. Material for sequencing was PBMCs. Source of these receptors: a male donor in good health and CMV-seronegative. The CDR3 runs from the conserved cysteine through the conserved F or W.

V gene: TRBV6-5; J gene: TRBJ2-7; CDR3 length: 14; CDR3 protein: CASIPDRATNEQYF
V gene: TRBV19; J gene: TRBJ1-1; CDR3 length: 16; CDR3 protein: CASSSTGAHMNTEAFF
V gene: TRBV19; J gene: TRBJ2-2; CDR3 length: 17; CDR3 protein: CASSQPGTAMDTGELFF
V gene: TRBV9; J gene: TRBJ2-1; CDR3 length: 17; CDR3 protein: CASSGRLAGVGKNEQFF
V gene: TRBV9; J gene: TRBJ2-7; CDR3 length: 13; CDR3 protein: CASGAGGSYEQYF
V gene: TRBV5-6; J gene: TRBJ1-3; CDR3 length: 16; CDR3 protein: CASSLVDRSSGNTIYF
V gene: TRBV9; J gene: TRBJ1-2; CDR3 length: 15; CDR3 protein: CASSVGTGTNYGYTF
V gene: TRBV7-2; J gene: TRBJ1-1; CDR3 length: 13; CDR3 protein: CASSLTSWTEAFF
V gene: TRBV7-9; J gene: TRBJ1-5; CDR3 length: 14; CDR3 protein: CASSPDGGYQPQHF
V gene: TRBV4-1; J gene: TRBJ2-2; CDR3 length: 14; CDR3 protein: CASSLQGNTGELFF
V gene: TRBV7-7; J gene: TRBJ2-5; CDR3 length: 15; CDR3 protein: CASSFRLAQQETQYF
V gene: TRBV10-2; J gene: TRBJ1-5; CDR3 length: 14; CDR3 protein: CASSGGTAGRPQHF
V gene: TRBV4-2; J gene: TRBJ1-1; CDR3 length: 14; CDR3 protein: CASVEPNRGTEAFF
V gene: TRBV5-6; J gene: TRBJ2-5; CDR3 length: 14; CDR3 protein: CASSLAAGRKTQYF
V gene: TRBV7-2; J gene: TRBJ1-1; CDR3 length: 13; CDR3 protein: CASSRQENTEAFF
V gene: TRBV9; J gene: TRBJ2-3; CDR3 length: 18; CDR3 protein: CASSAQRGEGGLTDTQYF
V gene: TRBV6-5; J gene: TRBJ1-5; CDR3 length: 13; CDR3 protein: CASSYSGTGPQHF
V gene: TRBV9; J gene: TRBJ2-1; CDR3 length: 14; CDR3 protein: CASSVAGVGYEQFF
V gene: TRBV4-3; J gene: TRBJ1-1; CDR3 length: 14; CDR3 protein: CASSRSGAGTEAFF
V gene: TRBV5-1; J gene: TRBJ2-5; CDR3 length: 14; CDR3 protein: CASSLDYGYETQYF
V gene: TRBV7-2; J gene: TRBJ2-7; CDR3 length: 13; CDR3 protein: CASSMDRSYEQYF